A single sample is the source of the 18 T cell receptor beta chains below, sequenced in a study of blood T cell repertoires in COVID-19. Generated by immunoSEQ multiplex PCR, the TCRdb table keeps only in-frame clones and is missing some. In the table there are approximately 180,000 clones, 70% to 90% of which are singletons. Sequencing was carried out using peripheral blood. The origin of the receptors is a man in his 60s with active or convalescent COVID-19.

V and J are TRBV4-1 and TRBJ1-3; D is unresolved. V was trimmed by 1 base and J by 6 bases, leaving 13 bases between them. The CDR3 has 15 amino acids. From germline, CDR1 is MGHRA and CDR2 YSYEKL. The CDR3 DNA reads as TGCGCCAGCAGCCAAGCTCCGGGTAGAGTAAACACCATATATTTT. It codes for CASSQAPGRVNTIYF.

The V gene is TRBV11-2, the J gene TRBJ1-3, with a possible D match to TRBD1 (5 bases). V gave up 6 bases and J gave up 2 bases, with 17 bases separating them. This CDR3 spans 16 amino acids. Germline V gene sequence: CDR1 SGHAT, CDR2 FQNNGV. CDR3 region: CASRIPGRQPGNTIYF. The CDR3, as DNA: TGTGCCAGCAGGATTCCAGGGCGGCAACCTGGAAACACCATATATTTT. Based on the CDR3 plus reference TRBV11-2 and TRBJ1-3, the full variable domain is EAGVAQSPRYKIIEKRQSVAFWCNPISGHATLYWYQQILGQGPKLLIQFQNNGVVDDSQLPKDRFSAERLKGVDSTLKIQPAKLEDSAVYLCASRIPGRQPGNTIYFGEGSWLTVV.

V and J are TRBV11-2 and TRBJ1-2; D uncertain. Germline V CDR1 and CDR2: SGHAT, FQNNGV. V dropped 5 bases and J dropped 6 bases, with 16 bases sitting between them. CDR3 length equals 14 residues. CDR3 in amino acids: CASSPVRGGDGYTF. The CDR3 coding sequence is TGTGCCAGCAGCCCCGTGCGGGGAGGCGATGGCTACACCTTC. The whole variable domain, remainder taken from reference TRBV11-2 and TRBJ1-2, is EAGVAQSPRYKIIEKRQSVAFWCNPISGHATLYWYQQILGQGPKLLIQFQNNGVVDDSQLPKDRFSAERLKGVDSTLKIQPAKLEDSAVYLCASSPVRGGDGYTFGSGTRLTVV.

CDR3 sequence (DNA): TGTGCCAGTAGTACCCCGACAGGGCGTAATGAAAAACTGTTTTTT. Amino acid sequence: CASSTPTGRNEKLFF. The V call is TRBV19, the J call TRBJ1-4, with TRBD1 matching 7 bases. The CDR3 totals 15 residues. Trimming removed 4 bases from V and 4 bases from J; junction bases left unmatched: 6. Germline V lookup: CDR1 LNHDA, CDR2 SQIVND (reference sequence).

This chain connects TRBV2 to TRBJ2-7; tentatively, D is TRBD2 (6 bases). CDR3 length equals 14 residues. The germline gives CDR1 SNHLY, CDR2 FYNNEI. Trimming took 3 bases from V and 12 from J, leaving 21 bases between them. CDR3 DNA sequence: TGTGCCAGCAGTGACGGCGGGGTCCCGGAGGGAAGGTACTTC. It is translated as CASSDGGVPEGRYF.

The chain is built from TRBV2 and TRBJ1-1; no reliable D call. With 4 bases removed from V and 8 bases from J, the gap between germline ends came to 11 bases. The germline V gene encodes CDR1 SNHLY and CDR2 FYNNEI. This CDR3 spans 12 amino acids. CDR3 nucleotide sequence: TGTGCCAGCAGTGTCGCGGGCGTGGAAGCTTTCTTT. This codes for CASSVAGVEAFF.

As DNA, the CDR3 is TGTGCCAGCAGCGTAGTTCAGGGGCTTCCTGAAGCTTTCTTT. Amino acids: CASSVVQGLPEAFF. The chain recombines TRBV9 with TRBJ1-1, with D perhaps TRBD1 (6 bases). This CDR3 has 14 amino acids. V was clipped by 0 bases and J by 6 bases, with 12 bases between them. Germline V gene lookup returns CDR1 SGDLS and CDR2 YYNGEE. The full variable domain, with the rest looked up from reference TRBV9 and TRBJ1-1, is DSGVTQTPKHLITATGQRVTLRCSPRSGDLSVYWYQQSLDQGLQFLIQYYNGEERAKGNILERFSAQQFPDLHSELNLSSLELGDSALYFCASSVVQGLPEAFFGQGTRLTVV.

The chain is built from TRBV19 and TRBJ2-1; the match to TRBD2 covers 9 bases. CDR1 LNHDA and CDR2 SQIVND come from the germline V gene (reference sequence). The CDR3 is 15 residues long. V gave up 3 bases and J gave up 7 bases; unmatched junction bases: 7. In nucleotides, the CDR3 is TGTGCCAGTAGTATCCGCGGGGGGGCTTGGAATGAGCAGTTCTTC. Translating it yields CASSIRGGAWNEQFF.

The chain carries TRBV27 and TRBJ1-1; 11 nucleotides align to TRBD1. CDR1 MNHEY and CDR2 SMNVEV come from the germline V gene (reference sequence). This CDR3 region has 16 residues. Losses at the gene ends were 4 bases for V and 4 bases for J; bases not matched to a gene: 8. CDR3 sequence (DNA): TGTGCCAGCAGTTACGGGACAGGGGGAGGCGGCACTGAAGCTTTCTTT. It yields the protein CASSYGTGGGGTEAFF.

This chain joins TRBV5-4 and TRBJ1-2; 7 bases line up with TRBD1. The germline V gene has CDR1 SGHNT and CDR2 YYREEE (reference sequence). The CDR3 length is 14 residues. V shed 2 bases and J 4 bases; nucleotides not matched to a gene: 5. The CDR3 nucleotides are TGTGCCAGCAGCTTTAACAGGGGTGGCTATGGCTACACCTTC. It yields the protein CASSFNRGGYGYTF.

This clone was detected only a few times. The CDR3 is CASSPQVPLGPLHF. CDR3 bases: TGTGCCAGCAGTCCACAGGTCCCCTTGGGACCCCTCCACTTT. V and J are TRBV7-9 and TRBJ1-6, with a weak D call TRBD1 (5 bases). V was clipped by 6 bases and J by 12 bases, with 18 bases between them. CDR1 is SEHNR and CDR2 is FQNEAQ in the germline V gene (reference sequence). This CDR3 comprises 14 residues. The full variable domain, in which reference TRBV7-9 and TRBJ1-6 provide the parts outside the CDR3, is DTGVSQNPRHKITKRGQNVTFRCDPISEHNRLYWYRQTLGQGPEFLTYFQNEAQLEKSRLLSDRFSAERPKGSFSTLEIQRTEQGDSAMYLCASSPQVPLGPLHFGNGTRLTVT.

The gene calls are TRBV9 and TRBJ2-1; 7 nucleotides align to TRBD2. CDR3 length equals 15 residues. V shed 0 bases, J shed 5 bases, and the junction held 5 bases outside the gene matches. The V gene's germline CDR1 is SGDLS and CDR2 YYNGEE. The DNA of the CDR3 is TGTGCCAGCAGCGTAGCTACTAGCGCTAACAATGAGCAGTTCTTC. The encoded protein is CASSVATSANNEQFF.

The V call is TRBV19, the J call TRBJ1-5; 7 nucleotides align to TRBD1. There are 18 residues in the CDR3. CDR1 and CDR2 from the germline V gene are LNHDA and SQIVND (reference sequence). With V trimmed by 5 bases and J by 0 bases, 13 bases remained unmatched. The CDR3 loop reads CASSSMTGSGYSNQPQHF. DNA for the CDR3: TGTGCCAGTAGTTCTATGACAGGGTCCGGATATAGCAATCAGCCCCAGCATTTT.

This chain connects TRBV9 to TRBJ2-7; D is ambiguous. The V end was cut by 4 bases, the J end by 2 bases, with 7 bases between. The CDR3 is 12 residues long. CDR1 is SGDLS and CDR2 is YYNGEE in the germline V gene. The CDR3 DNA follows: TGTGCCAGCAGCACTGCCGCCTACGAGCAGTACTTC. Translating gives CASSTAAYEQYF.

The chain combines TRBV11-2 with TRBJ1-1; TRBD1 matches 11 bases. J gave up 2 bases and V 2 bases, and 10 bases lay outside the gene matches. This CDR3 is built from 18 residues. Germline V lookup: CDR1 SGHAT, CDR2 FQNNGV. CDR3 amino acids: CASSLFPGQGGGNTEAFF. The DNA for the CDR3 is TGTGCCAGCAGCTTATTTCCGGGACAGGGGGGAGGTAACACTGAAGCTTTCTTT. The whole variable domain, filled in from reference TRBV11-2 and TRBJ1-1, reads EAGVAQSPRYKIIEKRQSVAFWCNPISGHATLYWYQQILGQGPKLLIQFQNNGVVDDSQLPKDRFSAERLKGVDSTLKIQPAKLEDSAVYLCASSLFPGQGGGNTEAFFGQGTRLTVV.

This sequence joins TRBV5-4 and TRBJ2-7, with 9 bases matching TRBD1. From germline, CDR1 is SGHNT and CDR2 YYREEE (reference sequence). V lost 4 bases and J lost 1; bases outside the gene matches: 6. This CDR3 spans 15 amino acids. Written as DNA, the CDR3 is TGTGCCAGCAGCATTGGACAGGGGACTTCCTACGAGCAGTACTTC. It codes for CASSIGQGTSYEQYF.

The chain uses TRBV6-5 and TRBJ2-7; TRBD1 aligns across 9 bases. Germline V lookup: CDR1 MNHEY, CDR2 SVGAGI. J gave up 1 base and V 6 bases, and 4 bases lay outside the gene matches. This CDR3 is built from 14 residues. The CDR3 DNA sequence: TGTGCCAGCAGGGTTGGGACAGGGTCCTACGAGCAGTACTTC. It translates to CASRVGTGSYEQYF.

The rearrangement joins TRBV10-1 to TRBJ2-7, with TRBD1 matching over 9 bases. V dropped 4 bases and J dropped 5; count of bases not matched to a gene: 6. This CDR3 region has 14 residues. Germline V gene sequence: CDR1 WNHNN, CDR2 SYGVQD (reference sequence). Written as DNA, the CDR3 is TGCGCCAGCAGTGCTGACAGGGGGTTCCACGAGCAGTACTTC. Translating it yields CASSADRGFHEQYF.